This T cell receptor (beta chain) was sequenced in a study of T-cell memory formation after mild COVID-19. The study's findings and limits: Cross-reactive memory appears to have joined, as suggested by some responding clones showing up in pre-infection memory. Later expanders leaned toward CD4+, whereas clones contracting from day 15 to 85 were balanced CD4/CD8.

As for this clonotype: Its antigen is currently unknown.

TCRdb reprocessed the 5' RACE reads via MiXCR and lists one record per CDR3 protein. The sample yields roughly 580,000 distinct CDR3 sequences, approximately 18% seen once. From germline, CDR1 is DFQATT and CDR2 SNEGSKA (reference sequence). This CDR3 has 11 amino acids. V lost 4 bases and J 2 bases, leaving 5 bases between the germline ends. The J gene is TRBJ2-5, the V gene TRBV20-1; D is undetermined. Sequencing was carried out using PBMCs or a T cell subset sorted from them (not recorded which). This TCR was recovered from an adult woman who had mild COVID-19 (a few samples of this study predate the infection). Cell type and time point are not known. This CDR3 is CSAIRQETQYF. In nucleotides, the CDR3 is TGCAGTGCTATTCGACAAGAGACCCAGTACTTC.